The 3 T cell receptor beta chains presented below share a single source sample, sequenced in a study of CD8+CD57+ T cells in acquired aplastic anemia. The template used for profiling TCR beta VDJ and CDR3 was genomic DNA. TCRdb re-called the reads with MiXCR, one entry per CDR3 protein. The sample lists around 250,000 distinct CDR3 sequences, 45% to 70% occurring once. The sequenced sample consisted of sorted CD4+, CD8+, or CD8+CD57+ T cells (not recorded which) from PBMCs. The receptor set was obtained from a human donor with severe aplastic anemia or a healthy control (not recorded which).

This clonotype was detected ten times or more. V gene TRBV6-5 combines with J gene TRBJ2-1; the D is unclear. In germline, CDR1 is MNHEY, CDR2 SVGAGI. CDR3 length: 13 amino acids. Trimming cost V 4 bases and J 3 bases, with 7 bases left between them. In DNA, the CDR3 is TGTGCCAGCAGTTCTCAGCGCTACAATGAGCAGTTCTTC. Its translation: CASSSQRYNEQFF.

This chain uses TRBV19 with TRBJ1-6; weak D call: TRBD1 (6 bases). V was shortened by 3 bases and J by 9 bases, with 12 bases between the two germline ends. This CDR3 contains 14 residues. Germline V lookup: CDR1 LNHDA, CDR2 SQIVND (reference sequence). CDR3 bases: TGTGCCAGTAGTATGTGGGGGGCTGGTTCACCCCTCCACTTT. Translating it yields CASSMWGAGSPLHF.

The V call is TRBV9, the J call TRBJ1-5; tentative D call: TRBD1 (5 bases). Germline V lookup: CDR1 SGDLS, CDR2 YYNGEE. The ends were cut back, 0 bases at V and 2 bases at J, with 12 bases in the middle. The CDR3 consists of 16 residues. This CDR3 is CASSVDGGAGNQPQHF. Written as DNA, the CDR3 is TGTGCCAGCAGCGTAGATGGAGGGGCGGGCAATCAGCCCCAGCATTTT.